Below, 27 T cell receptor beta chains from the same sample are listed, as sequenced in a study of T cells after yellow fever vaccination. Each CDR3 protein is one row after TCRdb ran MiXCR on the 5' RACE reads. The sample carries over a thousand distinct CDR3 sequences, approximately 11% recorded once. The sequences come from CD8+ T cells binding an NS4B(214-222) dextramer, sorted from PBMCs, collected roughly 20 days after the first yellow fever vaccination. Receptor source: a man between 18 and 35 years old who received the YFV17D yellow fever vaccine.

This clonotype is deemed large. The V and J genes are TRBV18 and TRBJ2-7; the match to TRBD1 covers 7 bases. Looked up from germline, CDR1 is KGHSH and CDR2 is LQKENI. The length of the CDR3 is 14 residues. V dropped 3 bases and J dropped 0; count of bases not matched to a gene: 2. In DNA, the CDR3 is TGTGCCAGCTCACCTCAGGGGGTCTCCTACGAGCAGTACTTC. Translated: CASSPQGVSYEQYF.

This clonotype is medium-sized. This chain connects TRBV13 to TRBJ1-4; D unclear. Germline V lookup: CDR1 PRHDT, CDR2 FYEKMQ (reference sequence). This CDR3 region has 13 residues. The V end lost 4 bases, the J end lost 8 bases, and 11 bases lay between the germline ends. CDR3 amino acids: CASSSTVGEKLFF. CDR3 coding DNA: TGTGCCAGCAGCTCCACTGTTGGGGAAAAACTGTTTTTT.

By frequency in the sample, this clonotype is medium-sized. The genes are TRBV9 and TRBJ2-1; TRBD2 matches 7 bases. From germline, CDR1 is SGDLS and CDR2 YYNGEE. The CDR3 totals 15 residues. J gave up 3 bases and V 2 bases, and 5 bases lay outside the gene matches. In nucleotides, the CDR3 is TGTGCCAGCAGCGTTGGGGGGGTCCTCTACAATGAGCAGTTCTTC. Protein: CASSVGGVLYNEQFF.

This clonotype is medium-sized in the sample. The J gene is TRBJ1-1, the V gene TRBV4-1; 8 positions agree with TRBD1. CDR3 length: 13 amino acids. Germline V gene sequence: CDR1 MGHRA, CDR2 YSYEKL. V lost 1 base, J lost 7 bases, and 2 bases stayed unmatched. The CDR3 DNA reads TGCGCCAGCAGCCAAGGACAGGGGTATGAAGCTTTCTTT. It codes for CASSQGQGYEAFF.

This clonotype was observed many times. V gene TRBV30 combines with J gene TRBJ2-7, with TRBD2 matching 9 bases. Per the germline V gene, CDR1 is GTSNPN and CDR2 is SVGIG (reference sequence). Losses at the gene ends were 5 bases for V and 4 bases for J; bases not matched to a gene: 6. The CDR3 runs to 13 residues. Written as DNA, the CDR3 is TGTGCCTGGGGAGCGGGGGGCGCGTACGAGCAGTACTTC. Protein product: CAWGAGGAYEQYF.

Remarks on this clonotype: At one of its ends the junction is not consistent with the germline gene, which may arise from a read error. J is TRBJ2-7 and V is TRBV15, with D unclear. Germline CDR1 and CDR2: LNHNV and YYDKDF (reference sequence). The CDR3 is 13 residues long. The CDR3 spells CATSRASGYEHYF. The CDR3 DNA follows: TGTGCCACCAGCAGGGCTTCCGGTTACGAGCATTACTTC. Based on the CDR3 plus reference TRBV15 and TRBJ2-7, the full variable domain is DAMVIQNPRYQVTQFGKPVTLSCSQTLNHNVMYWYQQKSSQAPKLLFHYYDKDFNNEADTPDNFQSRRPNTSFCFLDIRSPGLGDTAMYLCATSRASGYEHYFGPGTRLTVT.

By share, this clonotype counts as medium-sized (0.01 to 0.1%). The V call is TRBV9, the J call TRBJ2-1; TRBD2 agrees at 8 bases. V was clipped by 5 bases and J by 2 bases; unmatched bases: 6. Germline V gives CDR1 SGDLS, CDR2 YYNGEE. This CDR3 contains 15 residues. CDR3 amino acids: CASSPGGAPYNEQFF. The DNA for the CDR3 is TGTGCCAGCAGTCCGGGGGGGGCCCCCTACAATGAGCAGTTCTTC.

By share, this clonotype counts as medium-sized. The chain carries TRBV12-3 or TRBV12-4 and TRBJ1-1, with D unresolved. There are 11 residues in the CDR3. V lost 3 bases and J 6 bases, leaving 5 bases between the germline ends. The CDR3 region is CASSFGSEAFF. Here the CDR3 DNA reads TGTGCCAGCAGTTTTGGATCTGAAGCTTTCTTT.

This clonotype is medium-sized within its sample. The rearrangement uses TRBV6-1 and TRBJ2-7; TRBD1 or TRBD2 may be the D gene (5 bases each). Trimming took off 3 bases at V and 7 bases at J, with 13 bases between the two ends. The length of the CDR3 is 13 residues. Per germline, CDR1 MNHNS and CDR2 SASEGT. The CDR3 DNA reads TGTGCCAGCAGTGATGGGACCTTCTGGGAGCAGTACTTC. Translated: CASSDGTFWEQYF.

This clonotype was picked up many times. V gene TRBV12-3 or TRBV12-4 combines with J gene TRBJ2-7; 7 bases map to TRBD1. Trimming cost V 5 bases and J 2 bases; bases outside gene matches: 3. The CDR3 loop spans 13 amino acids. The CDR3 protein is CASSAQGAYEQYF. The CDR3 DNA follows: TGTGCCAGCAGTGCTCAGGGGGCCTACGAGCAGTACTTC.

The chain has TRBV7-5 and TRBJ2-7; the table's D call, TRBD1, was not checked against the DNA. TRBV7-5 has pseudogene status. This CDR3 is 17 amino acids long. CDR3 sequence: CFSATCPTGTGSYEQYF. CDR3 in DNA: TGTTTCTCTGCCACCTGCCCAACCGGGACAGGGTCCTACGAGCAGTACTTC.

By proportion, this clonotype is medium-sized. This chain connects TRBV15 to TRBJ2-7; D is possibly TRBD1 or TRBD2 (5 bases each). This CDR3 is built from 13 residues. The V gene lost 5 bases and the J gene lost 2 bases, with 10 bases spanning the gap. Germline CDR1 LNHNV, CDR2 YYDKDF (reference sequence). Written as DNA, the CDR3 is TGTGCCACCAGCCTCGGGACCGCCTACGAGCAGTACGTC. This codes for CATSLGTAYEQYV.

By share, this clonotype ranks as medium-sized. V and J are TRBV25-1 and TRBJ1-5; TRBD1 aligns across 9 bases. This CDR3 comprises 15 residues. The ends lost 3 bases at V and 1 base at J; junction bases unmatched: 1. The germline V gene has CDR1 MGHDK and CDR2 SYGVNS. CDR3 DNA: TGTGCCAGCAGTGAGGGACAGGGAAGCAATCAGCCCCAGCATTTT. It codes for CASSEGQGSNQPQHF.

The CDR3 is CASSQVRQGASGYTF. The CDR3 DNA reads as TGCGCCAGCAGCCAAGTCCGACAGGGGGCTTCTGGCTACACCTTC. This chain connects TRBV4-3 to TRBJ1-2, with 10 positions matching TRBD1. CDR3 size: 15 residues. With V trimmed by 1 base and J by 7 bases, 6 bases remained unmatched. Germline V gene sequence: CDR1 LGHNA, CDR2 YSLEER.

This clonotype was seen many times. The chain employs TRBV30 and TRBJ1-5; a possible D gene is TRBD1 (6 bases). This CDR3 comprises 15 residues. Germline CDR1 GTSNPN, CDR2 SVGIG (reference sequence). V was trimmed by 3 bases and J by 6 bases, leaving 18 bases between them. CDR3 amino acids: CAWSPSVGGSQPQHF. The CDR3 DNA sequence: TGTGCCTGGAGCCCCTCTGTCGGGGGCTCTCAGCCCCAGCATTTT.

By proportion, this clonotype is medium-sized. The chain combines TRBV15 with TRBJ2-7, with 10 bases that match TRBD1. The CDR3 is made up of 16 amino acids. Germline-derived CDR1 and CDR2 are LNHNV and YYDKDF (reference sequence). Unmatched junction bases numbered 9, after V lost 5 bases and J lost 2 bases. In nucleotides, the CDR3 is TGTGCCACCAGCGGGGGGCCCGGGACAGGGGCCTACGAGCAGTACTTC. It is translated as CATSGGPGTGAYEQYF.

Within the sample, this clonotype is medium-sized (0.01 to 0.1%). The chain links TRBV6-5 to TRBJ1-2; D possibly corresponds to TRBD1 (5 bases). This CDR3 spans 14 amino acids. In germline, CDR1 is MNHEY, CDR2 SVGAGI. Trimming cost V 8 bases and J 4 bases, with 17 bases left between them. Here the CDR3 DNA reads TGTGCCAGCGCAGCTTTCGGGACGGCCTATGGCTACACCTTC. Translation gives CASAAFGTAYGYTF.

This clonotype was seen repeatedly, ten times or more. This chain connects TRBV4-2 to TRBJ2-1; a weak D match, TRBD2 (6 bases). Germline assignment: CDR1 LGHNA and CDR2 YNFKEQ. CDR3 size: 15 residues. The ends were cut back, 3 bases at V and 4 bases at J, with 13 bases in the middle. The DNA of the CDR3 is TGTGCCAGCAGCCAGGAGGGACGCCCTTACAATGAGCAGTTCTTC. Protein: CASSQEGRPYNEQFF.

Of note for this clonotype: This sequence may be a read error, since a much larger clone differs from it by one base. The chain couples TRBV7-2 to TRBJ2-7; 8 bases agree with TRBD2. Germline CDR1 reads SGHTA; CDR2 reads FQGNSA. V lost 5 bases, J lost 2 bases, and 5 bases stayed unmatched. The length of the CDR3 is 14 residues. The CDR3, as DNA: TGTGCCAGCAGCCCCGGGACTAGTGCCTACGAGCAGTACTTC. Translation: CASSPGTSAYEQYF.

In this sample, this clonotype is medium-sized. The V and J genes are TRBV6-2 or TRBV6-3 and TRBJ2-7; 7 positions match TRBD1. V shed 5 bases, J shed 1 base, and the junction held 5 bases outside the gene matches. CDR1 and CDR2 from the germline V gene are MNHEY and SVGEGT. The CDR3 length is 14 residues. The CDR3 sequence is CASSQGTVSYEQYF. The CDR3, as DNA: TGTGCCAGCAGTCAAGGGACAGTGTCCTACGAGCAGTACTTC.

By sample fraction, this clonotype is medium-sized (0.01 to 0.1%). The chain couples TRBV7-3 to TRBJ2-2; TRBD2 aligns across 9 bases. This CDR3 spans 19 amino acids. The V gene's germline CDR1 is SGHTA and CDR2 FQGTGA. V shed 5 bases and J 7 bases; nucleotides not matched to a gene: 20. For the CDR3, the DNA is TGTGCCAGCAGCGCAAACCCCCGTGGAGCGGGGGGCGGGGACGGGGAGCTGTTTTTT. It yields the protein CASSANPRGAGGGDGELFF.

The chain recombines TRBV5-6 with TRBJ2-2; possible D gene TRBD2, 6 bases. The CDR3 has 13 amino acids. CDR1 is SGHDT and CDR2 is YYEEEE in the germline V gene. Trimming shortened V by 7 bases and J by 6 bases, and 13 bases separated the two germline ends. The CDR3 is CASGPGGPGELFF. In nucleotides, the CDR3 is TGTGCCAGCGGCCCCGGGGGACCCGGGGAGCTGTTTTTT.

This clonotype was detected ten times or more. V is TRBV19 and J is TRBJ1-5; possible D gene TRBD1, 5 bases. From germline, CDR1 is LNHDA and CDR2 SQIVND (reference sequence). The length of the CDR3 is 15 residues. Deletions cut 6 bases from V and 1 base from J, with 13 bases between. The CDR3 loop reads CASSPQDSSNQPQHF. Here the CDR3 DNA reads TGTGCCAGTAGCCCACAGGATTCCAGCAATCAGCCCCAGCATTTT.

This clonotype qualifies as medium-sized. The chain combines TRBV27 with TRBJ1-2, with TRBD1 as a possible D gene (6 bases). This CDR3 contains 13 residues. The germline V gene encodes CDR1 MNHEY and CDR2 SMNVEV (reference sequence). V was trimmed by 9 bases and J by 8 bases, leaving 19 bases between them. CDR3 sequence (DNA): TGTGCCAGTGCCCCGTTCGGGGGGGCGGGCTACACCTTC. Encoded protein: CASAPFGGAGYTF.

This chain uses TRBV28 with TRBJ2-7; perhaps TRBD2 as D (5 bases). In germline, CDR1 is MDHEN, CDR2 SYDVKM. This CDR3 comprises 14 residues. The V end was cut by 7 bases, the J end by 1 base, with 14 bases between. CDR3 bases: TGTGCCAGCACCCTGCCTGGACTTTCCTACGAGCAGTACTTC. It is translated as CASTLPGLSYEQYF.

The rearrangement links TRBV9 to TRBJ2-7; D call uncertain. CDR3 length: 13 amino acids. Trimming left V 0 bases short and J 0 bases short, with 4 bases between. Looked up from germline, CDR1 is SGDLS and CDR2 is YYNGEE. The CDR3 sequence is CASSVGSSYEQYF. Here the CDR3 DNA reads TGTGCCAGCAGCGTAGGGTCCTCCTACGAGCAGTACTTC.

Relative to its sample, this clonotype is medium-sized. This sequence joins TRBV6-5 and TRBJ2-7; the D is unclear. This CDR3 contains 15 residues. CDR1 and CDR2 (germline): MNHEY, SVGAGI. Trimming left V 0 bases short and J 2 bases short, with 11 bases between. Here the CDR3 DNA reads TGTGCCAGCAGTTACTCGTCGACTGGGGCCTACGAGCAGTACTTC. It is translated as CASSYSSTGAYEQYF.